The 8 T cell receptor beta chains presented below share a single source sample, sequenced in a study of spatial heterogeneity in lung cancer. Documented time point: sample taken at primary tumor resection. Using its own MiXCR run on the 5' RACE reads, TCRdb lists one record per CDR3 protein. The sample consists of 48,000 or so distinct CDR3 sequences, approximately 5% of them appearing once. This sample comprised PBMCs, obtained at surgery. These TCRs come from a male donor with early-stage non-small cell lung cancer.

This clonotype was counted ten times or more. J is TRBJ2-3 and V is TRBV27, with 13 nucleotides matching TRBD2. The CDR3 is 16 amino acids. Germline-derived CDR1 and CDR2 are MNHEY and SMNVEV (reference sequence). V was pared by 6 bases and J by 4 bases, with 7 bases of the junction left unmatched. In nucleotides, the CDR3 is TGTGCCAGCAGGACAGGACTAGCGGGAGCCCCAGATACGCAGTATTTT. Encoded protein: CASRTGLAGAPDTQYF.

This clonotype was seen ten or more times. The chain has TRBV5-1 and TRBJ2-1, with 10 bases fitting TRBD2. The germline gives CDR1 SGHRS, CDR2 YFSETQ. J lost 9 bases, V lost 7 bases, and 7 bases had no gene match. The CDR3 covers 13 residues. The CDR3: CASFQREGVEQFF. DNA for the CDR3: TGCGCCAGCTTCCAGCGGGAGGGCGTTGAGCAGTTCTTC.

The chain links TRBV6-1 to TRBJ2-3; unclear D gene. The CDR3 sequence is 13 residues long. Germline CDR1 is MNHNS and CDR2 is SASEGT. V was pared by 4 bases and J by 6 bases, with 11 bases between. The CDR3 bases are TGTGCCAGCAGTGGCCGACCCGTGGATACGCAGTATTTT. Its protein product is CASSGRPVDTQYF.

This clonotype was seen at least ten times. V usage is TRBV7-9 and J usage is TRBJ2-5, with 7 bases lining up with TRBD1. The CDR3 is 14 amino acids. J was trimmed by 2 bases and V by 2 bases; bases with no gene match: 2. Per the germline V gene, CDR1 is SEHNR and CDR2 is FQNEAQ (reference sequence). CDR3 sequence: CASSLMGQQETQYF. In nucleotides, the CDR3 is TGTGCCAGCAGCTTAATGGGACAGCAAGAGACCCAGTACTTC.

This clonotype showed up many times. The chain links TRBV19 to TRBJ1-5; no firm D call. CDR1 is LNHDA and CDR2 is SQIVND in the germline V gene (reference sequence). Trimming left V 3 bases short and J 7 bases short, with 13 bases between. This CDR3 is built from 14 residues. This CDR3 is CASSISSRGQPQHF. The CDR3, as DNA: TGTGCCAGTAGTATCTCCAGTCGGGGACAGCCCCAGCATTTT.

This clonotype was recorded at least ten times. This rearrangement joins TRBV15 to TRBJ2-3; TRBD1 might be the D (5 bases). The length of the CDR3 is 16 residues. CDR1 LNHNV and CDR2 YYDKDF come from the germline V gene (reference sequence). With 5 bases removed from V and 2 bases from J, the gap between germline ends came to 17 bases. The CDR3 loop is CATSDHDSDFTDTQYF. The CDR3 DNA is TGTGCCACCAGCGACCATGACAGCGACTTCACAGATACGCAGTATTTT.

This clonotype was observed many times. The V gene is TRBV12-3 or TRBV12-4, the J gene TRBJ1-2; possibly TRBD1 for D (5 bases). The V end lost 6 bases, the J end lost 0 bases, and 11 bases lay between the germline ends. This CDR3 is 14 amino acids long. The CDR3 DNA reads as TGTGCCAGCAGCCGACAGAGTGCTAACTATGGCTACACCTTC. Its protein product is CASSRQSANYGYTF.

This clonotype is labeled as medium-sized. The chain has TRBV4-3 and TRBJ1-1; no firm D call. CDR3 size: 13 residues. Trimming removed 0 bases at V and 1 base at J, with 3 bases between. Germline CDR1 LGHNA, CDR2 YSLEER. The CDR3 DNA is TGCGCCAGCAGCCAAGACCGGAACACTGAAGCTTTCTTT. Translated: CASSQDRNTEAFF.